This T cell receptor beta chain was retrieved from a study of Graves' ophthalmopathy and Graves' hyperthyroidism. General study findings and limits: Most expanded thyroid clonotypes above 0.001 frequency also appeared in blood. Ophthalmopathy cases were distinguished from stable hyperthyroidism by a 13-signature model, reaching 85% to 90% sensitivity and around 83% specificity.

The TCR beta CDR3 regions underwent amplification from RNA transcripts. In the first round, RT-PCR was carried out with HTBI primers, and a multiplex PCR formed the second round. TCRdb processed the multiplex PCR reads anew with MiXCR; each CDR3 protein has one entry. The data show a few hundred thousand distinct CDR3 sequences, approximately 15% seen once. As regards this clonotype: Its antigen is not identified.

CDR3 length equals 15 residues. Trimming shortened V by 1 base and J by 2 bases, and 12 bases separated the two germline ends. CDR1 is KGHSH, CDR2 LQKENI, per germline. The rearrangement uses TRBV18 and TRBJ2-7, with D maybe TRBD2 (5 bases). The material sequenced was peripheral blood. The receptor's source is a woman aged 18 to 35 with stable Graves' hyperthyroidism. CDR3 nucleotide sequence: TGTGCCAGCTCACCACTCCCAGCTAGCCCCTACGAGCAGTACTTC. Translated: CASSPLPASPYEQYF.